One and the same sample provided the 9 T cell receptor beta chains below, sequenced in a study of T cell repertoires and leukemia-associated antigens. What these receptors recognize is not known. Via MiXCR, TCRdb re-called the 5' RACE reads, giving one row per CDR3 protein. The sample lists 10,000 to 12,000 distinct CDR3 sequences; roughly 43% were seen once. The sample comprised CD3+ T cells sorted from blood and cultured. These receptor sequences come from a female donor in good health.

V gene TRBV5-1 combines with J gene TRBJ2-1, with 9 bases fitting TRBD1. The CDR3 has 16 amino acids. V gave up 6 bases and J gave up 8 bases; unmatched junction bases: 15. CDR1 is SGHRS, CDR2 YFSETQ, per germline. In DNA, the CDR3 is TGCGCCAGCAAGGGGACAGGGAGGCTAGCGATCGATGAGCAGTTCTTC. As protein: CASKGTGRLAIDEQFF.

V and J are TRBV12-3 or TRBV12-4 and TRBJ2-7; D remains unclear. This CDR3 contains 12 residues. The V and J ends lost 0 bases and 6 bases respectively, with 6 bases between them. The CDR3 nucleotides are TGTGCCAGCAGTTTAGCGGGCGGCGAGCAGTACTTC. Translating it yields CASSLAGGEQYF.

As concerns this clonotype: This may stem from a read error, because a much larger clone lies one nucleotide away. V gene TRBV20-1 combines with J gene TRBJ2-3; 10 bases align to TRBD2. There are 17 residues in the CDR3. The germline gives CDR1 DFQATT, CDR2 SNEGSKA (reference sequence). J lost 2 bases, V lost 3 bases, and 11 bases had no gene match. The CDR3 here is CSASRLAGAGITDTQYF. In nucleotides, the CDR3 is TGCAGTGCTAGTCGGCTAGCGGGGGCCGGAATCACAGATACGCAGTATTTT.

V usage is TRBV28 and J usage is TRBJ2-1, with 8 bases fitting TRBD2. The J segment lost 0 bases and the V segment lost 7 bases, leaving 8 bases of the junction unmatched. From germline, CDR1 is MDHEN and CDR2 SYDVKM. There are 16 residues in the CDR3. CDR3 DNA sequence: TGTGCCAGCACTCATGGAGGGACTAGCTCCTACAATGAGCAGTTCTTC. It is translated as CASTHGGTSSYNEQFF.

This clonotype is medium-sized (0.01 to 0.1%) in the sample. The V gene is TRBV5-1, the J gene TRBJ1-4; 9 nucleotides match TRBD1. CDR1 and CDR2 from the germline V gene are SGHRS and YFSETQ. The CDR3 contains 14 residues. J was trimmed by 6 bases and V by 4 bases; bases with no gene match: 4. CDR3 in DNA: TGCGCCAGCAGCCCGCGACAGGGGGATGAAAAACTGTTTTTT. Protein sequence: CASSPRQGDEKLFF.

The J gene is TRBJ1-1, the V gene TRBV12-3 or TRBV12-4; D may be TRBD1 (5 bases). V lost 4 bases and J lost 4, with 16 bases in between. The CDR3 runs 15 residues. CDR3 sequence reads: CASSSRTGGTTEAFF. The CDR3 coding sequence is TGTGCCAGCAGTTCACGGACGGGGGGAACCACTGAAGCTTTCTTT.

Of note for this clonotype: Its ends do not fully match the called genes, so a read error is possible. CDR3 residues: CANSLKAGTPFSYEQYF. The CDR3 nucleotides are TGTGCCAACAGCTTAAAGGCAGGGACCCCTTTCTCCTACGAGCAGTACTTC. The chain employs TRBV7-3 and TRBJ2-7; D possibly uses TRBD1 or TRBD2 (5 bases each). This CDR3 spans 17 amino acids. Germline assignment: CDR1 SGHTA and CDR2 FQGTGA.

This clonotype has only a few counts. This rearrangement joins TRBV20-1 to TRBJ2-7, with 9 bases lining up with TRBD1. The germline V gene has CDR1 DFQATT and CDR2 SNEGSKA (reference sequence). V shed 3 bases, J shed 6 bases, and the junction held 6 bases outside the gene matches. This CDR3 is built from 13 residues. Here the CDR3 DNA reads TGCAGTGCTAGGGGACAGGGTAACTTCGAGCAGTACTTC. Residues: CSARGQGNFEQYF.

This clonotype is judged medium-sized. The chain carries TRBV5-1 and TRBJ1-1, with a weak D call TRBD1 (6 bases). The CDR3 is made up of 14 amino acids. Germline CDR1 is SGHRS and CDR2 is YFSETQ. The V end was cut by 5 bases, the J end by 2 bases, with 13 bases between. CDR3 amino acids: CASREGTTNTEAFF. As DNA, the CDR3 is TGCGCCAGCAGAGAAGGGACAACTAACACTGAAGCTTTCTTT.